A single sample is the source of the 5 T cell receptor beta chains below, sequenced in a study of shared clonotypes between healthy human individuals. Only in-frame clones appear in the TCRdb table, and some are missing; sequencing was by immunoSEQ multiplex PCR. The sample records under 350,000 clones, roughly 91% being singletons. The source material was memory CD8+ T cells sorted from blood. Subset indicated: CD45RO+ cells pooled with CCR7-negative TemRA cells. These TCRs come from a man aged 18 to 30 in good health.

The chain combines TRBV28 with TRBJ2-5; 7 positions match TRBD2. V lost 6 bases and J lost 1; bases outside the gene matches: 11. This CDR3 spans 16 amino acids. From germline, CDR1 is MDHEN and CDR2 SYDVKM. The CDR3 loop is CASSTPTSFVQETQYF. As DNA, the CDR3 is TGTGCCAGCAGCACTCCGACTAGCTTTGTCCAAGAGACCCAGTACTTC.

This clone was recorded once. The rearrangement uses TRBV6-1 and TRBJ2-7; D not certain. Germline loops: CDR1 MNHNS, CDR2 SASEGT. Trimming shortened V by 5 bases and J by 2 bases, and 10 bases separated the two germline ends. This CDR3 region has 13 residues. CDR3 DNA sequence: TGTGCCAGCAGTATCTCCCCAGCCTACGAGCAGTACTTC. Translating gives CASSISPAYEQYF.

The chain joins TRBV10-1 to TRBJ2-7; D gene unclear. CDR1 is WNHNN, CDR2 SYGVQD, per germline (reference sequence). V gave up 5 bases and J gave up 4 bases, with 9 bases separating them. The CDR3 runs 12 residues. CDR3 loop: CASSNGLYEQYF. The CDR3 DNA is TGCGCCAGCAGTAACGGCTTATACGAGCAGTACTTC.

The V call is TRBV5-1, the J call TRBJ2-3; 9 nucleotides align to TRBD2. The V segment lost 4 bases and the J segment 5 bases; nucleotides outside the gene matches: 14. In germline, CDR1 is SGHRS, CDR2 YFSETQ. This CDR3 is built from 17 residues. CDR3 nucleotides: TGCGCCAGCAGCCACCACCTACGCGGGGGGGCCCTAGATACGCAGTATTTT. Protein sequence: CASSHHLRGGALDTQYF.

J is TRBJ2-3 and V is TRBV13; the D is unclear. The germline CDR1 and CDR2 sequences are PRHDT and FYEKMQ (reference sequence). V lost 3 bases to trimming and J lost 4 bases, with 5 bases between them. The CDR3 has 12 amino acids. The CDR3 DNA reads as TGTGCCAGCAGCTTTTATCCAGATACGCAGTATTTT. This translates into CASSFYPDTQYF.